A single sample is the source of the 13 T cell receptor beta chains below, sequenced in a study of T cells after yellow fever vaccination (dated by TCRdb to between 2018 and 2021). Library construction relied on 5' RACE. For sequencing, an Illumina HiSeq 2500 was employed. In TCRdb, the public reads were trimmed at Q25 with fastp and aligned with MiXCR, with productive beta chains retained. Rows with a matching CDR3 protein are joined into one entry that keeps the most common DNA and genes. The sample table holds roughly 520,000 distinct CDR3 sequences, of which just over 20% were seen once. Together, the top ten hold about 15% of the sample. This sample's treatment or condition label indicates: live attenuated yellow fever vaccine strain. Sequencing used PBMCs, obtained approximately 20 days after the first yellow fever vaccination. The receptors derive from a man aged 18 to 30 who received the YFV17D yellow fever vaccine.

This clonotype has just a few counts. The CDR3 DNA sequence: TGTGCCAGCAGTTTTTATCTGAACACTGAAGCTTTCTTT. Protein: CASSFYLNTEAFF. The chain uses TRBV12-3 or TRBV12-4 and TRBJ1-1; no firm D call. The CDR3 spans 13 residues. Trimming pared 3 bases from V and 0 bases from J, leaving 5 bases between.

Only a few counts were recorded for this clonotype. V gene TRBV6-1 combines with J gene TRBJ2-3, with 8 bases identical to TRBD2. The V segment lost 5 bases and the J segment 2 bases; nucleotides outside the gene matches: 6. Germline values: CDR1 MNHNS, CDR2 SASEGT. The CDR3 length is 15 residues. CDR3: CASSRRTSLTDTQYF. The CDR3 DNA reads TGTGCCAGCAGTCGTCGGACTAGCCTCACAGATACGCAGTATTTT.

This clonotype was found many times. Germline is not matched at one junction end, which may reflect a read error. The rearrangement joins TRBV7-3 to TRBJ1-1, with D maybe TRBD1 (5 bases). CDR3 length: 13 amino acids. The germline CDR1 and CDR2 sequences are SGHTA and FQGTGA. The chain's CDR3 is CASSSQGDTEAFF. The DNA for the CDR3 is TGCGCCAGCAGCAGTCAGGGTGACACTGAAGCTTTCTTT.

This clonotype has just a few counts. This chain joins TRBV7-3 and TRBJ2-1, with TRBD2 matching over 9 bases. The ends lost 2 bases at V and 3 bases at J; junction bases unmatched: 2. Per the germline V gene, CDR1 is SGHTA and CDR2 is FQGTGA. This CDR3 has 15 residues. The CDR3 is CASSLQAGGYNEQFF. CDR3 bases: TGTGCCAGCAGCTTACAAGCGGGGGGCTACAATGAGCAGTTCTTC.

This clonotype showed up just once. This chain connects TRBV5-1 to TRBJ2-5; TRBD1 matches 9 bases. The CDR3 is 16 amino acids. With 0 bases clipped from V and 3 bases from J, the junction kept 6 bases outside the gene matches. Germline values: CDR1 SGHRS, CDR2 YFSETQ. The CDR3 reads CASSLGVGTGKETQYF. CDR3 DNA: TGCGCCAGCAGCTTGGGTGTCGGGACAGGGAAAGAGACCCAGTACTTC.

The chain uses TRBV7-2 and TRBJ2-3; TRBD1 matches 7 bases. Germline-derived CDR1 and CDR2 are SGHTA and FQGNSA. The length of the CDR3 is 13 residues. The J segment lost 12 bases and the V segment lost 4 bases, leaving 10 bases of the junction unmatched. The CDR3 DNA follows: TGTGCCAGCAGCTCCCACCCGGGACAGAGACAGTATTTT. Its translation is CASSSHPGQRQYF.

The V gene is TRBV28, the J gene TRBJ2-4; TRBD1 matches at 7 bases. CDR3 length: 12 residues. Per germline, CDR1 MDHEN and CDR2 SYDVKM. Germline trimming cut 5 bases from V and 14 bases from J; bases unmatched to any gene: 9. CDR3 sequence: CASSPLGDREYF. CDR3 bases: TGTGCCAGCAGTCCCCTCGGGGACAGAGAGTACTTC. Full variable domain (rest looked up from reference TRBV28 and TRBJ2-4): DVKVTQSSRYLVKRTGEKVFLECVQDMDHENMFWYRQDPGLGLRLIYFSYDVKMKEKGDIPEGYSVSREKKERFSLILESASTNQTSMYLCASSPLGDREYFGAGTRLSVL.

This clonotype was seen ten or more times. The chain recombines TRBV20-1 with TRBJ2-5; 8 nucleotides align to TRBD1. Germline CDR1 reads DFQATT; CDR2 reads SNEGSKA (reference sequence). The CDR3 has 15 amino acids. The V gene end was trimmed by 5 bases and the J gene end by 5 bases; junction bases not matched to a gene: 13. In nucleotides, the CDR3 is TGCAGTGCTCTCCCCGGCGGACAGGGTGGGGAGACCCAGTACTTC. Amino acids: CSALPGGQGGETQYF.

The chain couples TRBV4-1 to TRBJ2-7; TRBD1 might be the D (6 bases). The V gene lost 5 bases and the J gene lost 4 bases, with 18 bases spanning the gap. The CDR3 contains 15 residues. CDR1 is MGHRA and CDR2 is YSYEKL in the germline V gene. CDR3 in amino acids: CASSLTVEQGYEQYF. The CDR3, as DNA: TGCGCCAGCAGCTTGACTGTAGAGCAGGGGTACGAGCAGTACTTC.

This clonotype appeared a few times. V and J are TRBV27 and TRBJ2-7; TRBD1 matches 8 bases. Germline trimming cut 4 bases from V and 6 bases from J; bases unmatched to any gene: 5. Per germline, CDR1 MNHEY and CDR2 SMNVEV (reference sequence). This CDR3 comprises 13 residues. The CDR3 spells CASSSRTGLEQYV. CDR3 DNA: TGTGCCAGCAGTTCGAGGACAGGGCTCGAGCAGTACGTC.

The CDR3 spells CASSYTTTRGLRHNEQFF. DNA of the CDR3: TGTGCCAGCAGTTACACCACTACACGGGGGCTCCGACACAATGAGCAGTTCTTC. The gene calls are TRBV6-5 and TRBJ2-1; either TRBD1 or TRBD2 may fit D (6 bases each). V was trimmed by 2 bases and J by 5 bases, leaving 22 bases between them. The CDR3 sequence is 18 residues long. Germline lookup yields CDR1 MNHEY and CDR2 SVGAGI.

The CDR3 reads CASTRTGKGKIQYF. In nucleotides, the CDR3 is TGTGCCAGCACTCGGACAGGGAAGGGAAAGATTCAGTACTTC. The rearrangement links TRBV7-9 to TRBJ2-4, with 8 bases fitting TRBD1. After removal of 7 bases from V and 10 bases from J, the junction contained 12 bases not matched to a gene. This CDR3 is built from 14 residues. Per the germline V gene, CDR1 is SEHNR and CDR2 is FQNEAQ (reference sequence).

The rearrangement uses TRBV5-1 and TRBJ1-2; D ambiguous. CDR1 and CDR2 from the germline V gene are SGHRS and YFSETQ. There are 13 residues in the CDR3. The V and J ends lost 0 bases and 6 bases respectively, with 9 bases between them. CDR3 loop: CASSLANRDGYTF. DNA of the CDR3: TGCGCCAGCAGCTTGGCCAACCGTGATGGCTACACCTTC.